This T cell receptor beta chain originates from a study of spatial heterogeneity in lung cancer. Time point meaning: sample taken at primary tumor resection. The donors were 55 to 85 patients with non-small cell lung cancer that was early-stage and untreated. Whole RNA, which was extracted from tumor, nontumor lung tissue or frozen PBMC, was sequenced without any cell sorting. This clonotype was recorded at least ten times. What it binds is not known. Deletions cut 5 bases from V and 2 bases from J, with 16 bases between. This CDR3 is 16 amino acids long. From germline, CDR1 is KGHSH and CDR2 LQKENI. Every TCR cDNA molecule carried a tag that served as a unique molecular identifier. TCRdb recomputed calls from the 5' RACE reads with MiXCR, one row per CDR3 protein. The table shows thousands of distinct CDR3 sequences, with about 7% occurring only once. Whole-study findings and limits: More often at tumor resection than at routine follow-up, ubiquitous expanded tumor TCRs were detected in the blood.

This rearrangement joins TRBV18 to TRBJ2-1; TRBD2 is a possible D gene (6 bases). The receptor comes from a male donor with early-stage non-small cell lung cancer. The sequencing here drew on PBMCs, taken at surgery. The CDR3, as DNA: TGTGCCAGCTCAAAACCCGGGACTCAAACCTACAATGAGCAGTTCTTC. Its translation is CASSKPGTQTYNEQFF.